This TCR beta chain was obtained from a study of T-cell memory formation after mild COVID-19. V was trimmed by 6 bases and J by 7 bases, leaving 18 bases between them. The CDR3 runs to 15 residues. CDR1 is LNHDA, CDR2 SQIVND, per germline (reference sequence). TCRdb re-analysed the 5' RACE reads in MiXCR, keeping a single row per CDR3 protein. The sample contains around 200,000 distinct CDR3 sequences, more than 8% of which appear only once. The chain employs TRBV19 and TRBJ1-4; TRBD1 is a possible D gene (5 bases). This TCR was recovered from a man aged 18 to 35 who had mild COVID-19 (a few samples of this study predate the infection). Cell type and time point are not known. Input material: PBMCs or a T cell subset sorted from them (not recorded which). This chain's CDR3 is CASSTRDGVREKLFF. The DNA for the CDR3 is TGTGCCAGTAGCACCCGGGACGGAGTTCGTGAAAAACTGTTTTTT.